The next 30 T cell receptor beta chains were all read from a single sample in a study of cytomegalovirus exposure and HLA in healthy donors. The PCR employed 60 Vbeta primers together with 13 Jbeta primers. Assay: immunoSEQ multiplex PCR; the TCRdb copy retains only in-frame clones and omits some. The sample has about 130,000 clones; 77% are singletons. Sequencing was carried out using PBMCs. The receptors derive from a man in his thirties or forties in good health and CMV-seronegative.

The rearrangement uses TRBV11-2 and TRBJ2-1; a possible D gene is TRBD2 (5 bases). The CDR3 loop spans 17 amino acids. V gave up 5 bases and J gave up 8 bases, with 25 bases separating them. Germline CDR1 reads SGHAT; CDR2 reads FQNNGV. The CDR3: CASSPGRVEYRYYEQFF. CDR3 nucleotides: TGTGCCAGCAGCCCGGGAAGAGTAGAGTATCGATACTATGAGCAGTTCTTC.

This clone has a handful of counts. The chain employs TRBV6-5 and TRBJ1-2, with D unclear. The germline gives CDR1 MNHEY, CDR2 SVGAGI. V was cut by 2 bases and J by 6 bases, with 13 bases left in between. The CDR3 is made up of 14 amino acids. For the CDR3, the DNA is TGTGCCAGCAGTTACGATAGAAACGCGAATGGCTACACCTTC. Encoded protein: CASSYDRNANGYTF.

The CDR3 here is CASSPENGRMAGYTF. Here the CDR3 DNA reads TGTGCCAGCTCACCAGAAAATGGCAGGATGGCTGGCTACACCTTC. V gene TRBV18 combines with J gene TRBJ1-2; D call uncertain. Germline V gene data show CDR1 as KGHSH and CDR2 as LQKENI. The CDR3 has 15 residues. V was clipped by 2 bases and J by 7 bases, with 17 bases between them.

The V gene is TRBV2, the J gene TRBJ2-3; 7 nucleotides align to TRBD2. The CDR3 consists of 15 residues. V shed 6 bases, J shed 1 base, and the junction held 7 bases outside the gene matches. Germline V gene data show CDR1 as SNHLY and CDR2 as FYNNEI. CDR3 in DNA: TGTGCCAGCAGGCCTCCGGGACTACGCACAGATACGCAGTATTTT. Translating it yields CASRPPGLRTDTQYF.

The chain has TRBV6-1 and TRBJ2-1; TRBD2 matches 11 bases. Per the germline V gene, CDR1 is MNHNS and CDR2 is SASEGT. Unmatched junction bases numbered 10, after V lost 3 bases and J lost 6 bases. The CDR3 has 17 amino acids. CDR3 residues: CASSDLAGGPWGNEQFF. CDR3 coding DNA: TGTGCCAGCAGTGATTTAGCGGGAGGGCCCTGGGGCAATGAGCAGTTCTTC.

The V call is TRBV13, the J call TRBJ2-1, with 12 bases aligning to TRBD2. Per germline, CDR1 PRHDT and CDR2 FYEKMQ (reference sequence). The CDR3 extends over 18 amino acids. V was pared by 1 base and J by 2 bases, with 6 bases of the junction left unmatched. The CDR3 DNA follows: TGTGCCAGCAGCTTAGTAGGACTAGCGGGATTGACCTACAATGAGCAGTTCTTC. It is translated as CASSLVGLAGLTYNEQFF.

V is TRBV6-5 and J is TRBJ1-1; D remains ambiguous. The CDR3 loop spans 14 amino acids. V was clipped by 0 bases and J by 6 bases, with 11 bases between them. The germline gives CDR1 MNHEY, CDR2 SVGAGI. Here the CDR3 reads CASSYSSWGAEAFF. CDR3 nucleotides: TGTGCCAGCAGTTACTCGAGTTGGGGAGCTGAAGCTTTCTTT.

The chain joins TRBV18 to TRBJ2-5; maybe TRBD1 (5 bases). Germline V gives CDR1 KGHSH, CDR2 LQKENI. With 1 base removed from V and 5 bases from J, the gap between germline ends came to 20 bases. The CDR3 is 17 amino acids. The CDR3 DNA follows: TGTGCCAGCTCACCACGGAATTATCAAGGGGCTGGGGAGACCCAGTACTTC. Translation gives CASSPRNYQGAGETQYF.

The CDR3 DNA follows: TGTGCCAGTAGTATAGCCGGGACAGGGGGCAACTATGGCTACACCTTC. Translating it yields CASSIAGTGGNYGYTF. The chain links TRBV19 to TRBJ1-2; 12 bases align to TRBD1. J gave up 2 bases and V 1 base, and 2 bases lay outside the gene matches. The CDR3 has 16 amino acids. CDR1 LNHDA and CDR2 SQIVND come from the germline V gene (reference sequence).

The V and J genes are TRBV7-2 and TRBJ2-3, with TRBD1 matching over 8 bases. The trim removed 4 bases at V and 2 bases at J, leaving 14 bases unmatched. The germline V gene encodes CDR1 SGHTA and CDR2 FQGNSA. CDR3 length: 18 residues. CDR3 in DNA: TGTGCCAGCAGCTCAGAGGGACAGGAACGTTTTATCACAGATACGCAGTATTTT. It translates to CASSSEGQERFITDTQYF. Complete variable domain (other parts from reference TRBV7-2 and TRBJ2-3): GAGVSQSPSNKVTEKGKDVELRCDPISGHTALYWYRQSLGQGLEFLIYFQGNSAPDKSGLPSDRFSAERTGGSVSTLTIQRTQQEDSAVYLCASSSEGQERFITDTQYFGPGTRLTVL.

The gene calls are TRBV5-4 and TRBJ2-3; 8 bases match TRBD1. After removal of 3 bases from V and 3 bases from J, the junction contained 3 bases not matched to a gene. The CDR3 consists of 14 residues. Germline CDR1 reads SGHNT; CDR2 reads YYREEE (reference sequence). The CDR3 loop is CASSYRTGTDTQYF. Here the CDR3 DNA reads TGTGCCAGCAGCTACCGGACAGGGACAGATACGCAGTATTTT.

This rearrangement joins TRBV5-4 to TRBJ2-5; 7 nucleotides align to TRBD2. This CDR3 region has 15 residues. Germline V gene lookup returns CDR1 SGHNT and CDR2 YYREEE (reference sequence). V lost 2 bases, J lost 5 bases, and 9 bases stayed unmatched. For the CDR3, the DNA is TGTGCCAGCAGCTTTGGCGGGAGTGTCCGTGAGACCCAGTACTTC. It yields the protein CASSFGGSVRETQYF.

The V gene is TRBV28, the J gene TRBJ1-1; 10 nucleotides match TRBD1. The CDR3 sequence is 15 residues long. From germline, CDR1 is MDHEN and CDR2 SYDVKM. V trimming: 5 bases; J trimming: 3 bases; junction bases outside the gene matches: 6. The CDR3 reads CASSDRGPGDTEAFF. CDR3 in DNA: TGTGCCAGCAGTGACAGGGGGCCGGGGGACACTGAAGCTTTCTTT.

This rearrangement joins TRBV5-1 to TRBJ1-1; D might be TRBD1 (5 bases). The CDR3 covers 17 residues. Trimming shortened V by 0 bases and J by 1 base, and 16 bases separated the two germline ends. The germline V gene has CDR1 SGHRS and CDR2 YFSETQ. The CDR3 DNA reads as TGCGCCAGCAGCTTGGTAGGCCTCGACGGGGGGAACACTGAAGCTTTCTTT. This gives the protein CASSLVGLDGGNTEAFF.

Here the CDR3 reads CASSTPGQEPYTQYF. The CDR3 DNA is TGTGCCAGCAGCACGCCGGGACAGGAGCCTTATACGCAGTATTTT. The chain is built from TRBV5-8 and TRBJ2-3; TRBD1 agrees at 8 bases. J gave up 7 bases and V 4 bases, and 11 bases lay outside the gene matches. CDR1 SGHTS and CDR2 YDEGEE come from the germline V gene. CDR3 size: 15 residues. The whole variable domain, remainder taken from reference TRBV5-8 and TRBJ2-3, is EAGVTQSPTHLIKTRGQQATLRCSPISGHTSVYWYQQALGLGLQFLLWYDEGEERNRGNFPPRFSGRQFPNYSSELNVNALELEDSALYLCASSTPGQEPYTQYFGPGTRLTVL.

This clone was seen a handful of times. The chain links TRBV19 to TRBJ2-1, with D hard to call. There are 15 residues in the CDR3. Germline loops: CDR1 LNHDA, CDR2 SQIVND (reference sequence). V lost 3 bases and J lost 4, with 13 bases in between. CDR3 loop: CASSIGGVIYNEQFF. The DNA for the CDR3 is TGTGCCAGTAGTATCGGCGGCGTGATTTACAATGAGCAGTTCTTC.

The J gene is TRBJ2-2, the V gene TRBV7-2, with D maybe TRBD1 (6 bases). This CDR3 is built from 16 residues. V dropped 4 bases and J dropped 1 base, with 13 bases sitting between them. Germline V gene data show CDR1 as SGHTA and CDR2 as FQGNSA. CDR3 nucleotide sequence: TGTGCCAGCAGCTCACAGTCGACAGGGAACACCGGGGAGCTGTTTTTT. Its protein is CASSSQSTGNTGELFF.

CDR3 residues: CATSTGLAGRETQYF. The CDR3 nucleotides read TGTGCCACCAGCACCGGGCTAGCGGGGCGAGAGACCCAGTACTTC. The chain employs TRBV15 and TRBJ2-5; 9 positions match TRBD2. Unmatched junction bases numbered 7, after V lost 4 bases and J lost 4 bases. This CDR3 comprises 15 residues. CDR1 LNHNV and CDR2 YYDKDF come from the germline V gene (reference sequence).

This clone has a single count. The J gene is TRBJ1-1, the V gene TRBV15; 9 bases match TRBD1. Trimming removed 4 bases from V and 7 bases from J; junction bases left unmatched: 7. The V gene's germline CDR1 is LNHNV and CDR2 YYDKDF (reference sequence). The CDR3 runs to 14 residues. CDR3 protein: CATSTQGAGNEAFF. The CDR3 DNA reads as TGTGCCACCAGCACACAGGGGGCAGGTAATGAAGCTTTCTTT.

The chain combines TRBV18 with TRBJ1-1, with TRBD1 identical over 8 bases. CDR1 KGHSH and CDR2 LQKENI come from the germline V gene. With 3 bases clipped from V and 5 bases from J, the junction kept 5 bases outside the gene matches. The CDR3 runs 14 residues. CDR3 coding DNA: TGTGCCAGCTCACCTACCGGACAGGGAACTGAAGCTTTCTTT. It encodes CASSPTGQGTEAFF. Full variable domain (outside the CDR3, taken from reference TRBV18 and TRBJ1-1): NAGVMQNPRHLVRRRGQEARLRCSPMKGHSHVYWYRQLPEEGLKFMVYLQKENIIDESGMPKERFSAEFPKEGPSILRIQQVVRGDSAAYFCASSPTGQGTEAFFGQGTRLTVV.

The CDR3 spells CASSSGTGTNIQYF. DNA of the CDR3: TGCGCCAGCAGCTCCGGGACAGGGACAAACATTCAGTACTTC. The V call is TRBV5-1, the J call TRBJ2-4, with TRBD1 matching over 9 bases. The CDR3 consists of 14 residues. V lost 3 bases and J lost 6; bases outside the gene matches: 4. CDR1 is SGHRS, CDR2 YFSETQ, per germline.

The rearrangement uses TRBV6-5 and TRBJ2-1; 7 bases are a match to TRBD2. The CDR3 loop spans 15 amino acids. The V segment lost 2 bases and the J segment 6 bases; nucleotides outside the gene matches: 7. Germline lookup yields CDR1 MNHEY and CDR2 SVGAGI. The CDR3 bases are TGTGCCAGCAGTTACGGGCTAGCGGCGGTCAATGAGCAGTTCTTC. It specifies CASSYGLAAVNEQFF.

The chain joins TRBV27 to TRBJ1-5; D might be TRBD1 (6 bases). The CDR3 is made up of 14 amino acids. Trimming cost V 2 bases and J 7 bases, with 12 bases left between them. Germline loops: CDR1 MNHEY, CDR2 SMNVEV (reference sequence). CDR3 loop: CASSLRGAGQPQHF. CDR3 coding DNA: TGTGCCAGCAGTTTACGGGGGGCGGGGCAGCCCCAGCATTTT.

The genes are TRBV7-9 and TRBJ2-2; D is unclear. This CDR3 region has 12 residues. The ends were cut back, 5 bases at V and 6 bases at J, with 7 bases in the middle. Germline-derived CDR1 and CDR2 are SEHNR and FQNEAQ (reference sequence). Here the CDR3 reads CASSRSPGELFF. CDR3 nucleotides: TGTGCCAGCAGCCGAAGCCCCGGGGAGCTGTTTTTT.

The V and J genes are TRBV10-3 and TRBJ2-1; 9 nucleotides match TRBD1. The CDR3 is made up of 18 amino acids. Germline assignment: CDR1 ENHRY and CDR2 SYGVKD. J gave up 0 bases and V 6 bases, and 12 bases lay outside the gene matches. The CDR3 sequence: CAISGQGLIEGSYNEQFF. As DNA, the CDR3 is TGTGCCATCAGCGGACAGGGGCTAATCGAGGGCTCCTACAATGAGCAGTTCTTC.

The CDR3 region is CASSLSVSTDTQYF. CDR3 nucleotide sequence: TGTGCCAGCAGCTTGTCGGTCAGCACAGATACGCAGTATTTT. The V gene is TRBV5-4, the J gene TRBJ2-3; D unclear. Between the trimmed V and J ends, which lost 1 base and 0 bases, there was a span of 6 bases. This CDR3 has 14 residues. Germline values: CDR1 SGHNT, CDR2 YYREEE (reference sequence).

The table lists this clone with a few counts. V is TRBV10-1 and J is TRBJ1-1, with D possibly TRBD1 on 6 matching bases. With 3 bases removed from V and 6 bases from J, the gap between germline ends came to 14 bases. CDR3 length: 14 residues. Germline V gene lookup returns CDR1 WNHNN and CDR2 SYGVQD (reference sequence). CDR3 nucleotide sequence: TGCGCCAGCAGTGAAGGGGGAAGCGCGGCTGAAGCTTTCTTT. This encodes CASSEGGSAAEAFF.

This chain links TRBV4-1 with TRBJ1-1, with 9 bases identical to TRBD1. Germline V CDR1 and CDR2: MGHRA, YSYEKL. J was trimmed by 10 bases and V by 0 bases; bases with no gene match: 9. This CDR3 has 15 amino acids. CDR3 loop: CASSQDSGTGKRAFF. The CDR3, as DNA: TGCGCCAGCAGCCAAGACTCGGGGACAGGGAAAAGAGCTTTCTTT.

J is TRBJ1-5 and V is TRBV7-2; 9 bases map to TRBD1. This CDR3 spans 15 amino acids. The germline CDR1 and CDR2 sequences are SGHTA and FQGNSA. V shed 5 bases and J 5 bases; nucleotides not matched to a gene: 7. CDR3 in DNA: TGTGCCAGCAGCCTGGGACAGGGAGGCGATCAGCCCCAGCATTTT. Translating gives CASSLGQGGDQPQHF.

The rearrangement joins TRBV2 to TRBJ2-7; D is undetermined. Trimming left V 7 bases short and J 5 bases short, with 18 bases between. Germline V gene lookup returns CDR1 SNHLY and CDR2 FYNNEI. The CDR3 has 14 residues. The CDR3 is CASILTPSFDEQYF. For the CDR3, the DNA is TGTGCCAGCATCCTTACGCCCAGTTTCGACGAGCAGTACTTC.